This TCR beta chain appears in the sequencing data of a study of identical twins. This CDR3 is built from 16 residues. V was trimmed by 10 bases and J by 5 bases, leaving 24 bases between them. CDR1 and CDR2 from the germline V gene are MNHEY and SMNVEV (reference sequence). This clonotype has a handful of counts. MiXCR, applied by TCRdb to the 5' RACE reads, yields one record per CDR3 protein. The table shows around 250,000 distinct CDR3 sequences, with under 8.5% occurring only once. These data also formed part of another study, on T cells expressing NK-cell markers.

The receptor was derived from a woman under 30 in good health. The chain links TRBV27 to TRBJ2-1; tentatively, D is TRBD1 or TRBD2 (5 bases each). The sequencing sample was made of CD8+ T cells sorted from blood. CDR3 DNA: TGTGCCACATCTTCCCCGCTACGGGACGCCGACAATGAGCAGTTCTTC. Translating gives CATSSPLRDADNEQFF.